These 20 T cell receptor beta chains were all obtained from the same sample, sequenced in a study of T cell changes during pregnancy in multiple sclerosis (dated by TCRdb to about 2019). Library preparation used the immunoSEQ multiplex PCR assay. Sourced from immuneACCESS, this table was stored by TCRdb with only in-frame sequences that have V and J called. A share of the clones is absent; for the studies checked, an unresolved V gene accounts for under half, and the remainder has no known explanation. Within this sample are approximately 88,000 clones, with roughly 94% of them counted one time only. Of the sample, 0.65% to 0.95% is held by the ten largest clones. This material consisted of peripheral blood, taken in the third trimester of pregnancy. The receptors here all came from a female donor with multiple sclerosis, enrolled in a pregnancy study.

This rearrangement joins TRBV28 to TRBJ2-1, with D possibly TRBD2 on 6 matching bases. The V gene lost 4 bases and the J gene lost 0 bases, with 16 bases spanning the gap. The CDR3 sequence is 17 residues long. Germline V gene lookup returns CDR1 MDHEN and CDR2 SYDVKM. In DNA, the CDR3 is TGTGCCAGCAGTTCCCGGGGACTTTTTCGCTCCTACAATGAGCAGTTCTTC. This translates into CASSSRGLFRSYNEQFF.

V usage is TRBV6-1 and J usage is TRBJ2-1, with 16 bases aligning to TRBD2. Germline V gene data show CDR1 as MNHNS and CDR2 as SASEGT. This CDR3 is 15 amino acids long. V trimming: 7 bases; J trimming: 7 bases; junction bases outside the gene matches: 4. CDR3: CASMGLAGGHNEQFF. The CDR3 DNA reads as TGTGCCAGCATGGGACTAGCGGGAGGGCATAATGAGCAGTTCTTC.

This clone was seen once. The V gene is TRBV27, the J gene TRBJ2-7, with D maybe TRBD1 (5 bases). The CDR3 is 14 residues long. The germline V and J ends were trimmed by 7 bases and 4 bases, with 17 bases remaining between them. Germline V gives CDR1 MNHEY, CDR2 SMNVEV (reference sequence). The CDR3 DNA follows: TGTGCCAGCACTATCCGCTCAGGGAAATACGAGCAGTACTTC. It encodes CASTIRSGKYEQYF.

The rearrangement joins TRBV6-6 to TRBJ1-1; 9 bases map to TRBD1. The CDR3 is 16 amino acids. Germline loops: CDR1 MNHNY, CDR2 SVGAGI (reference sequence). Germline trimming cut 9 bases from V and 4 bases from J; bases unmatched to any gene: 15. Written as DNA, the CDR3 is TGTGCCAGTCACGTCATACAGGGGGCTGTAGGCACTGAAGCTTTCTTT. It is translated as CASHVIQGAVGTEAFF.

The chain is built from TRBV5-1 and TRBJ1-2; D possibly corresponds to TRBD1 (6 bases). V lost 0 bases to trimming and J lost 8 bases, with 8 bases between them. CDR3 length equals 12 residues. The germline V gene has CDR1 SGHRS and CDR2 YFSETQ. CDR3 coding DNA: TGCGCCAGCAGCTTGGAAGGGGGAGGCTACACCTTC. Protein sequence: CASSLEGGGYTF. Full variable domain (outside the CDR3, taken from reference TRBV5-1 and TRBJ1-2): KAGVTQTPRYLIKTRGQQVTLSCSPISGHRSVSWYQQTPGQGLQFLFEYFSETQRNKGNFPGRFSGRQFSNSRSEMNVSTLELGDSALYLCASSLEGGGYTFGSGTRLTVV.

This sequence joins TRBV28 and TRBJ2-7; 13 nucleotides match TRBD2. The CDR3 is 16 amino acids. V shed 1 base and J 7 bases; nucleotides not matched to a gene: 7. The germline V gene has CDR1 MDHEN and CDR2 SYDVKM. CDR3 residues: CASSLLTSGRRGEQYF. CDR3 sequence (DNA): TGTGCCAGCAGTTTATTGACTAGCGGGAGGCGGGGAGAGCAGTACTTC.

Remarks on this clone: Distinct nucleotide sequences in the sample also encode this CDR3. The chain employs TRBV9 and TRBJ2-7; D is possibly TRBD2 (5 bases). The CDR3 runs 12 residues. With 2 bases removed from V and 3 bases from J, the gap between germline ends came to 6 bases. Germline loops: CDR1 SGDLS, CDR2 YYNGEE. The CDR3: CASSVGDYEQYF. CDR3 in DNA: TGTGCCAGCAGCGTCGGGGACTACGAGCAGTACTTC.

About this clone: Germline and junction disagree at one end, which may indicate a read error. The rearrangement links TRBV28 to TRBJ1-1; 8 bases agree with TRBD1. Germline V gives CDR1 MDHEN, CDR2 SYDVKM. CDR3 size: 17 residues. DNA for the CDR3: TGTACCAGCACACAAATAACAGGGGGGCGGGGGAACACTGAAGCTTTCTTT. As protein: CTSTQITGGRGNTEAFF.

The chain recombines TRBV5-6 with TRBJ2-7; D is possibly TRBD2 (6 bases). Trimming pared 7 bases from V and 7 bases from J, leaving 12 bases between. Germline V gene lookup returns CDR1 SGHDT and CDR2 YYEEEE. The CDR3 runs to 11 residues. In DNA form, the CDR3 reads TGTGCCAGCGGACTGGGGAGGGAGCAGTACTTC. It encodes CASGLGREQYF.

V gene TRBV18 combines with J gene TRBJ2-1; perhaps TRBD2 as D (6 bases). This CDR3 is built from 12 residues. The germline V gene has CDR1 KGHSH and CDR2 LQKENI. Trimming took 5 bases from V and 13 from J, leaving 15 bases between them. The CDR3: CASSFPGGDQFF. The CDR3 bases are TGTGCCAGCTCATTTCCCGGGGGAGACCAGTTCTTC.

This chain connects TRBV6-5 to TRBJ1-6; D remains ambiguous. The V gene lost 6 bases and the J gene lost 7 bases, with 16 bases spanning the gap. The CDR3 totals 15 residues. CDR1 is MNHEY and CDR2 is SVGAGI in the germline V gene. The CDR3 protein is CASRLTRETNSPLHF. The DNA for the CDR3 is TGTGCCAGCAGATTAACAAGGGAGACGAATTCACCCCTCCACTTT.

J is TRBJ1-4 and V is TRBV18, with D possibly being TRBD1 (6 bases). The germline V and J ends were trimmed by 3 bases and 8 bases, with 19 bases remaining between them. This CDR3 has 16 residues. CDR1 is KGHSH, CDR2 LQKENI, per germline. Here the CDR3 DNA reads TGTGCCAGCTCACCGCTACAGGGAATAGGTGCGGAAAAACTGTTTTTT. Protein: CASSPLQGIGAEKLFF.

The chain employs TRBV28 and TRBJ2-7, with a tentative D call TRBD1 (6 bases). Trimming shortened V by 6 bases and J by 1 base, and 16 bases separated the two germline ends. The CDR3 is 15 residues long. Germline CDR1 is MDHEN and CDR2 is SYDVKM. The CDR3 DNA sequence: TGTGCCAGCAGCCTCACAGGGACCCGTTCCTACGAGCAGTACTTC. Its protein product is CASSLTGTRSYEQYF.

This chain links TRBV5-1 with TRBJ2-1; maybe TRBD2 (6 bases). Germline assignment: CDR1 SGHRS and CDR2 YFSETQ. Trimming stripped 7 bases from V and 0 bases from J, with 11 bases between. The CDR3 loop spans 14 amino acids. CDR3 coding DNA: TGCGCCAGCCACCGGGGGAACTCCTACAATGAGCAGTTCTTC. Translated: CASHRGNSYNEQFF.

V and J are TRBV7-9 and TRBJ1-5; 8 bases agree with TRBD1. The CDR3 consists of 15 residues. J was trimmed by 0 bases and V by 2 bases; bases with no gene match: 0. Germline loops: CDR1 SEHNR, CDR2 FQNEAQ (reference sequence). CDR3 DNA sequence: TGTGCCAGCAGCTTACAGGGGGCTAGCAATCAGCCCCAGCATTTT. This gives the protein CASSLQGASNQPQHF.

This clone was counted once. The V gene is TRBV15, the J gene TRBJ2-2, with 7 bases aligning to TRBD1. The V and J ends lost 1 base and 0 bases, in that order; junction bases with no gene match: 2. Per germline, CDR1 LNHNV and CDR2 YYDKDF (reference sequence). The CDR3 has 16 residues. The DNA of the CDR3 is TGTGCCACCAGCAGAGGACAGGGCGCGAACACCGGGGAGCTGTTTTTT. This gives the protein CATSRGQGANTGELFF.

This clone was counted a few times. The gene calls are TRBV7-8 and TRBJ2-5, with a tentative D call TRBD1 (6 bases). Trimming took 3 bases from V and 5 from J, leaving 16 bases between them. The CDR3 consists of 15 residues. Germline CDR1 and CDR2: SGHVS and FQNEAQ. CDR3 residues: CASSFWNREIETQYF. The CDR3 DNA sequence: TGTGCCAGCAGCTTCTGGAACAGGGAGATTGAGACCCAGTACTTC.

The rearrangement joins TRBV28 to TRBJ2-3; 7 bases fit TRBD1. Germline V CDR1 and CDR2: MDHEN, SYDVKM. The CDR3 contains 15 residues. The V gene end was trimmed by 3 bases and the J gene end by 1 base; junction bases not matched to a gene: 4. The CDR3 DNA is TGTGCCAGCAGTTTCTCCGGGACAGGCACAGATACGCAGTATTTT. This codes for CASSFSGTGTDTQYF. Full variable domain (rest looked up from reference TRBV28 and TRBJ2-3): DVKVTQSSRYLVKRTGEKVFLECVQDMDHENMFWYRQDPGLGLRLIYFSYDVKMKEKGDIPEGYSVSREKKERFSLILESASTNQTSMYLCASSFSGTGTDTQYFGPGTRLTVL.

V usage is TRBV5-1 and J usage is TRBJ1-5; 7 bases line up with TRBD1. This CDR3 is built from 16 residues. In germline, CDR1 is SGHRS, CDR2 YFSETQ. The ends lost 1 base at V and 7 bases at J; junction bases unmatched: 11. For the CDR3, the DNA is TGCGCCAGCAGCTTGTTAGGGGGCGATTCCCTCCAGCCCCAGCATTTT. Its protein product is CASSLLGGDSLQPQHF.

The chain couples TRBV7-2 to TRBJ2-7, with a possible D match to TRBD2 (5 bases). The CDR3 contains 16 residues. V was pared by 1 base and J by 1 base, with 14 bases between. CDR1 and CDR2 from the germline V gene are SGHTA and FQGNSA. The CDR3 sequence is CASSLGFGGSSYEQYF. Written as DNA, the CDR3 is TGTGCCAGCAGCTTAGGATTCGGCGGGTCTTCCTACGAGCAGTACTTC. The variable domain in full, with the rest retrieved from reference TRBV7-2 and TRBJ2-7, is GAGVSQSPSNKVTEKGKDVELRCDPISGHTALYWYRQSLGQGLEFLIYFQGNSAPDKSGLPSDRFSAERTGGSVSTLTIQRTQQEDSAVYLCASSLGFGGSSYEQYFGPGTRLTVT.